This is a list of T cell receptor beta chains from one sample in a study of shared T cell receptors in the human thymus. Measured with immunoSEQ multiplex PCR; TCRdb has only the in-frame clones, and not every one. The table shows some 660,000 clones, with about 87% occurring only once. The same sample was also used in a study of human thymus T cells.

Sequencing was performed on thymocytes. Every receptor here comes from a boy in the first two years of life with a congenital heart defect. Both conserved end residues are part of each CDR3. D genes are given only for firm matches. Clone size appears in some rows only: once, few, many, or a class for an expanded clone.

V,D,J,size,length,DNA,CDR3
TRBV5-6,.,TRBJ2-7,.,17,TGTGCCAGCAGCTTGTCCATCCTGGCGGGAAGTTCCTACGAGCAGTACTTC,CASSLSILAGSSYEQYF
TRBV7-2,TRBD1,TRBJ1-1,.,18,TGTGCCAGCAGCTTTTATAGTCACGTGGACAGGGGGCAGACTGAAGCTTTCTTT,CASSFYSHVDRGQTEAFF
TRBV6-5,TRBD1,TRBJ1-4,.,15,TGTGCCAGCAGTAAGAGACAGGGAGGTGATGAAAAACTGTTTTTT,CASSKRQGGDEKLFF
TRBV5-5,.,TRBJ2-7,.,14,TGTGCCAGCAGCTTGTTGGCTAGCTCCTACGAGCAGTACTTC,CASSLLASSYEQYF
TRBV7-8,TRBD1,TRBJ2-7,.,16,TGTGCCAGCAGCTCCCAGGGGGGGACAGGGGGCTACGAGCAGTACTTC,CASSSQGGTGGYEQYF
TRBV7-2,TRBD1,TRBJ1-6,.,18,TGTGCCAGCAGCCGAGGACAGGGCCCAAGGCCCTATAATTCACCCCTCCACTTT,CASSRGQGPRPYNSPLHF
TRBV7-2,.,TRBJ2-7,.,13,TGTGCCAGCAGCTCGGGACATTCCTACGAGCAGTACTTC,CASSSGHSYEQYF
TRBV28,TRBD1,TRBJ1-6,.,16,TGTGCCAGCAGTTTATTCCCAGGGGGCTATAATTCACCCCTCCACTTT,CASSLFPGGYNSPLHF
TRBV28,TRBD1,TRBJ1-2,.,16,TGTGCCACCTCCGGCCGTGGACAGGGGGCCCCCTATGGCTACACCTTC,CATSGRGQGAPYGYTF
TRBV25-1,.,TRBJ2-5,.,15,TGTGCCAGCAGTGCCCATGGGCAGGGGCAAGAGACCCAGTACTTC,CASSAHGQGQETQYF
TRBV7-2,TRBD1,TRBJ2-1,few,16,TGTGCCAGCAGCTGCGGAGGACAGGGGGGTATCAATGAGCAGTTCTTC,CASSCGGQGGINEQFF
TRBV28,TRBD2,TRBJ2-7,.,19,TGTGCCAGCAGTTTATCCCCCCCTACTAGCGGGAGGAAAATCTACGAGCAGTACTTC,CASSLSPPTSGRKIYEQYF
TRBV14,.,TRBJ2-7,.,14,TGTGCCAGCAGCCAAGGAAGAGAGTTCTACGAGCAGTACTTC,CASSQGREFYEQYF
TRBV25-1,TRBD2,TRBJ2-3,.,17,TGTGCCAGCAGTGAATTGACGGAGCGGGGGTCGCCAGATACGCAGTATTTT,CASSELTERGSPDTQYF
TRBV4-3,.,TRBJ2-7,.,19,TGCGCCAGCAGCCAAGTGGGGGAAATTTCGGGGGTCAGCTCCTACGAGCAGTACTTC,CASSQVGEISGVSSYEQYF
TRBV9,TRBD1,TRBJ2-2,.,18,TGTGCCAGCAGCCCCCAGACAGGGGGCGGAGGGTTGGCCGGGGAGCTGTTTTTT,CASSPQTGGGGLAGELFF
TRBV5-5,.,TRBJ1-2,.,17,TGTGCCAGCAGCTCGGGGTCGTACTGGGCGCCTAACTATGGCTACACCTTC,CASSSGSYWAPNYGYTF
TRBV28,TRBD2,TRBJ2-1,.,20,TGTGCCAGCAGTTTAAAACAAGCCGGGACTAGCGGGAGGGCCAACAATGAGCAGTTCTTC,CASSLKQAGTSGRANNEQFF
TRBV30,.,TRBJ1-4,.,15,TGTGCCTGGAGTGGGGGCGTGGGTGATAATGAAAAACTGTTTTTT,CAWSGGVGDNEKLFF
TRBV25-1,TRBD1,TRBJ2-5,.,15,TGTGCCAGCAGTGATCGACAGGGGGAGGGAGAGACCCAGTACTTC,CASSDRQGEGETQYF
TRBV4-1,TRBD2,TRBJ2-1,.,17,TGCGCCAGCAGCCAAGATCGGGGGGGACGGATCTACAATGAGCAGTTCTTC,CASSQDRGGRIYNEQFF
TRBV5-4,.,TRBJ1-2,.,15,TGTGCCAGCAGCCGCTGGCAGGGTGGTCGTTGGGGCTACACCTTC,CASSRWQGGRWGYTF
TRBV4-3,.,TRBJ1-1,.,19,TGCGCCAGCAGCCGGGACGTACAGGGATTTCAGCCAATGAACACTGAAGCTTTCTTT,CASSRDVQGFQPMNTEAFF
TRBV28,.,TRBJ1-3,once,18,TGTGCCAGCAGTTTCAGGCCCCCGGGGGTAAACGCTGGAAACACCATATATTTT,CASSFRPPGVNAGNTIYF